This T cell receptor beta chain was captured by sequencing in a study of blood T cell repertoires in COVID-19. The CDR3 is 17 amino acids. Losses at the gene ends were 3 bases for V and 4 bases for J; bases not matched to a gene: 12. Germline loops: CDR1 SGDLS, CDR2 YYNGEE. Per the study methods: Reference gene primer amplification gave nucleated cell count estimates. Here immunoSEQ multiplex PCR was the method, and the copy in TCRdb shows in-frame clones only, minus some. D and trimming were read from the DNA, whereas the V and J calls and clone size are those reported in that table. The table has about 300,000 clones, around nine tenths seen once. Cohort placement rested on clinical history that participants reported themselves. Recovered status in Cohort 3 required two negative PCRs, clearance, or symptom resolution.

This sequence originates from a man in his sixties who had recovered from COVID-19. The chain is built from TRBV9 and TRBJ2-2; 7 bases are shared with TRBD2. The material sequenced was PBMCs or T cells enriched from blood (not recorded which). DNA for the CDR3: TGTGCCAGCAGCGCCTACCAGGGAGGGTCCCTCACCGGGGAGCTGTTTTTT. It encodes CASSAYQGGSLTGELFF.